The 32 T cell receptor beta chains below all came from one sample that was sequenced in a study of T cells in Graves' hyperthyroidism and ophthalmopathy. It was RNA transcripts that yielded the amplified TCR beta CDR3 regions. When the TCR CDR3 underwent first-round RT-PCR, the HTBI primer set was used. In TCRdb, the multiplex PCR reads were re-called with MiXCR into one record per CDR3 protein. The sample has approximately 410,000 distinct CDR3 sequences, roughly 15% seen once. Material for sequencing was blood. Receptor source: a man younger than 35 with Graves' ophthalmopathy.

The chain recombines TRBV10-3 with TRBJ2-7, with D perhaps matching TRBD2 (6 bases). Germline CDR1 and CDR2: ENHRY and SYGVKD. The CDR3 contains 13 residues. V lost 3 bases to trimming and J lost 7 bases, with 13 bases between them. For the CDR3, the DNA is TGTGCCATCAGTGACCCGGGACTGGCGGAGCAGTACTTC. Translated, it gives CAISDPGLAEQYF.

This clonotype was seen a few times. The chain joins TRBV6-1 to TRBJ2-7; no firm D call. The CDR3 has 15 amino acids. The V end was cut by 3 bases, the J end by 1 base, with 13 bases between. Germline CDR1 and CDR2: MNHNS and SASEGT. The CDR3 spells CASSDLMGSSYEQYF. CDR3 coding DNA: TGTGCCAGCAGTGACCTTATGGGCTCGTCCTACGAGCAGTACTTC.

This clonotype has a count of ten or more. CDR3 bases: TGTGCCAGCAGCGAGGGGGACAGGCGGAGTTCACCCCTCCACTTT. It specifies CASSEGDRRSSPLHF. V and J are TRBV9 and TRBJ1-6; 8 bases agree with TRBD1. The ends lost 3 bases at V and 9 bases at J; junction bases unmatched: 8. The CDR3 sequence is 15 residues long. Germline values: CDR1 SGDLS, CDR2 YYNGEE.

This chain connects TRBV25-1 to TRBJ1-6, with 7 nucleotides matching TRBD1. J gave up 1 base and V 3 bases, and 12 bases lay outside the gene matches. From germline, CDR1 is MGHDK and CDR2 SYGVNS. This CDR3 is built from 19 residues. The chain's CDR3 is CASSDRGQAQGSYNSPLHF. As DNA, the CDR3 is TGTGCCAGCAGTGATCGAGGACAGGCCCAGGGATCCTATAATTCACCCCTCCACTTT.

About this clonotype itself: This may come from a read error, since a much larger clone is one base off. V is TRBV7-2 and J is TRBJ2-1; D not resolved. CDR3 length: 14 residues. Germline values: CDR1 SGHTA, CDR2 FQGNSA. CDR3: CASNLGGSQNEQFF. DNA of the CDR3: TGTGCCAGCAACTTAGGTGGCAGCCAGAATGAGCAGTTCTTC.

This clonotype was observed many times. V gene TRBV4-1 combines with J gene TRBJ2-3; D unclear. Germline V gene sequence: CDR1 MGHRA, CDR2 YSYEKL. The CDR3 spans 15 residues. The germline V and J ends were trimmed by 0 bases and 0 bases, with 7 bases remaining between them. CDR3 amino acids: CASSQDRLSTDTQYF. In nucleotides, the CDR3 is TGCGCCAGCAGCCAAGACCGACTTAGCACAGATACGCAGTATTTT.

There are many counts of this clonotype. The chain links TRBV12-3 or TRBV12-4 to TRBJ2-3; TRBD1 agrees at 7 bases. CDR3 length equals 15 residues. Unmatched junction bases numbered 6, after V lost 5 bases and J lost 1 base. The CDR3 bases are TGTGCCAGCAGTCCAAGACAGGGAGGCACAGATACGCAGTATTTT. This translates into CASSPRQGGTDTQYF.

This clonotype was found many times. The chain has TRBV18 and TRBJ2-7, with D tentatively TRBD1 (5 bases). Germline V gene data show CDR1 as KGHSH and CDR2 as LQKENI. The CDR3 has 13 residues. Trimming stripped 3 bases from V and 2 bases from J, with 8 bases between. The CDR3 region is CASSPQTAYEQYF. Written as DNA, the CDR3 is TGTGCCAGCTCACCCCAGACAGCCTACGAGCAGTACTTC.

This clonotype showed up many times. The CDR3 loop is CASSFGQGHYEQYF. CDR3 sequence (DNA): TGTGCCAGCAGCTTTGGACAGGGACACTACGAGCAGTACTTC. The chain employs TRBV11-2 and TRBJ2-7; TRBD1 agrees at 8 bases. Per germline, CDR1 SGHAT and CDR2 FQNNGV. The V gene end was trimmed by 3 bases and the J gene end by 3 bases; junction bases not matched to a gene: 4. The CDR3 has 14 residues.

At least ten counts were recorded for this clonotype. The V and J genes are TRBV13 and TRBJ2-1, with D hard to call. Germline CDR1 is PRHDT and CDR2 is FYEKMQ (reference sequence). The CDR3 is 13 amino acids. V shed 5 bases and J shed 9 bases, with 14 bases lying between them. The CDR3 nucleotides are TGTGCCAGCAGCCATAGACGGAAGCCTGAGCAGTTCTTC. Translated, it gives CASSHRRKPEQFF.

The CDR3 is CASSRTGDTGELFF. The DNA of the CDR3 is TGTGCCAGCAGCCGGACAGGGGACACCGGGGAGCTGTTTTTT. The chain combines TRBV11-3 with TRBJ2-2, with 9 nucleotides matching TRBD1. The CDR3 has 14 residues. Germline assignment: CDR1 SGHNT and CDR2 YENEEA. V trimming: 5 bases; J trimming: 3 bases; junction bases outside the gene matches: 1.

This clonotype was seen ten or more times. This rearrangement joins TRBV7-9 to TRBJ2-5, with a possible D match to TRBD2 (5 bases). Germline values: CDR1 SEHNR, CDR2 FQNEAQ (reference sequence). V lost 5 bases and J 2 bases, leaving 21 bases between the germline ends. CDR3 length equals 17 residues. The CDR3 sequence: CASSRPYEGSSQETQYF. The CDR3 coding sequence is TGTGCCAGCAGCCGGCCCTATGAAGGGAGTAGTCAAGAGACCCAGTACTTC.

This chain links TRBV14 with TRBJ2-7; the D is unclear. The V gene lost 2 bases and the J gene lost 2 bases, with 19 bases spanning the gap. Germline V gives CDR1 SGHDN, CDR2 FVKESK. The CDR3 extends over 17 amino acids. The CDR3 protein is CASSQSNTERRPYEQYF. For the CDR3, the DNA is TGTGCCAGCAGCCAATCAAACACAGAGAGACGACCCTACGAGCAGTACTTC.

The sample holds many counts of this clonotype. The gene calls are TRBV2 and TRBJ2-3; no clear D. Looked up from germline, CDR1 is SNHLY and CDR2 is FYNNEI. The CDR3 consists of 16 residues. Trimming stripped 5 bases from V and 1 base from J, with 16 bases between. The CDR3: CASSPSPGSGTDTQYF. DNA of the CDR3: TGTGCCAGCAGTCCATCTCCCGGTAGTGGCACAGATACGCAGTATTTT.

The rearrangement uses TRBV6-1 and TRBJ1-3; 7 positions agree with TRBD1. This CDR3 comprises 14 residues. Trimming cost V 5 bases and J 7 bases; bases outside gene matches: 8. From germline, CDR1 is MNHNS and CDR2 SASEGT. CDR3 region: CASSRTGPGNTIYF. The CDR3 DNA reads TGTGCCAGCAGTCGGACAGGCCCAGGGAACACCATATATTTT.

Many counts were recorded for this clonotype. The chain joins TRBV7-8 to TRBJ1-2; unclear D gene. This CDR3 is built from 14 residues. The V end lost 1 base, the J end lost 4 bases, and 10 bases lay between the germline ends. The germline CDR1 and CDR2 sequences are SGHVS and FQNEAQ. CDR3 in DNA: TGTGCCAGCAGCTTAGAAGGGCAGGCCTATGGCTACACCTTC. It encodes CASSLEGQAYGYTF.

With regard to this clonotype: Because the CDR3's place on the DNA is in doubt, the DNA is left out and the CDR3 is given as listed by TCRdb. This sequence joins TRBV2 and TRBJ1-1; no check of the table's D call, TRBD1, against the DNA was made. Germline V gene lookup returns CDR1 SNHLY and CDR2 FYNNEI. Ends included, the CDR3 has 19 residues. CDR3 protein: CASSYKYEQYFGPGTEAFF.

The chain combines TRBV18 with TRBJ2-5; 9 bases line up with TRBD2. With V trimmed by 0 bases and J by 4 bases, 0 bases remained unmatched. Germline CDR1 is KGHSH and CDR2 is LQKENI. CDR3 size: 14 residues. The CDR3 loop reads CASSPPGLAETQYF. CDR3 nucleotide sequence: TGTGCCAGCTCACCACCGGGACTAGCAGAGACCCAGTACTTC.

Concerning this clonotype itself: With a much larger clone just one base away, this may be a read error. The chain couples TRBV29-1 to TRBJ1-2; no reliable D call. CDR3 length: 11 amino acids. In germline, CDR1 is SQVTM, CDR2 ANQGSEA. V was trimmed by 1 base and J by 2 bases, leaving 2 bases between them. The CDR3 DNA follows: TGCAGCGTTGAAGGGAACTATGGCTACACCTTC. Translated: CSVEGNYGYTF.

Only a few counts were recorded for this clonotype. J is TRBJ2-5 and V is TRBV11-2; tentative D call: TRBD2 (5 bases). The V and J ends lost 8 bases and 4 bases respectively, with 14 bases between them. CDR3 size: 13 residues. Germline-derived CDR1 and CDR2 are SGHAT and FQNNGV. In DNA, the CDR3 is TGTGCCAGCGGGAGTTGGGAACTAGAGACCCAGTACTTC. Translating it yields CASGSWELETQYF.

V gene TRBV20-1 combines with J gene TRBJ2-7; 11 bases are shared with TRBD2. V gave up 2 bases and J gave up 0 bases; unmatched junction bases: 6. Germline V gene data show CDR1 as DFQATT and CDR2 as SNEGSKA (reference sequence). The CDR3 is 16 amino acids. The CDR3 spells CSARPGLAVLSYEQYF. The CDR3 region has the DNA TGCAGTGCTAGACCGGGACTAGCGGTGCTCTCCTACGAGCAGTACTTC.

In its sample, this clonotype was seen many times. The chain employs TRBV12-3 or TRBV12-4 and TRBJ1-3, with 8 bases that match TRBD1. CDR3 size: 16 residues. Trimming at V came to 1 base and at J to 3 bases, leaving 5 bases not matched to a gene. CDR3: CASSLGQGAYGNTIYF. The DNA of the CDR3 is TGTGCCAGCAGTTTAGGGCAGGGGGCTTATGGAAACACCATATATTTT.

Concerning this clonotype: The junction and the germline gene differ at one end; a read error may be behind it. This chain uses TRBV4-1 with TRBJ2-7, with 13 bases that match TRBD2. Germline V gives CDR1 MGHRA, CDR2 YSYEKL. This CDR3 has 16 residues. The CDR3 DNA follows: TGCGCCAGCAGCCAATGGACTAGCGGGGGTGGTTACGAGCAGTGCTTC. It specifies CASSQWTSGGGYEQCF.

In its sample, this clonotype was seen a few times. The chain joins TRBV3-1 to TRBJ1-4, with D maybe TRBD1 (5 bases). Per the germline V gene, CDR1 is LGHDT and CDR2 is YNNKEL (reference sequence). This CDR3 region has 16 residues. The V gene lost 0 bases and the J gene lost 0 bases, with 8 bases spanning the gap. The CDR3 bases are TGTGCCAGCAGCCAAGATTCGGGGGCAACTAATGAAAAACTGTTTTTT. Its protein product is CASSQDSGATNEKLFF.

In its sample, this clonotype was seen many times. The chain recombines TRBV5-1 with TRBJ2-4; D ambiguous. Trimming shortened V by 5 bases and J by 8 bases, and 8 bases separated the two germline ends. In germline, CDR1 is SGHRS, CDR2 YFSETQ. CDR3 size: 11 residues. CDR3 sequence (DNA): TGCGCCAGCAGGGATGGTCACATTCAGTACTTC. It encodes CASRDGHIQYF.

This clonotype appeared a few times. This chain links TRBV24-1 with TRBJ2-6, with D hard to call. CDR1 KGHDR and CDR2 SFDVKD come from the germline V gene. Trimming left V 1 base short and J 0 bases short, with 12 bases between. This CDR3 has 18 amino acids. The CDR3 spells CATSDLNPLTSGANVLTF. CDR3 DNA sequence: TGTGCCACCAGTGATTTAAATCCCCTAACCTCTGGGGCCAACGTCCTGACTTTC.

This clonotype was seen at least ten times. The chain recombines TRBV12-3 or TRBV12-4 with TRBJ2-7, with unresolved D. The CDR3 consists of 14 residues. Deletions cut 2 bases from V and 2 bases from J, with 10 bases between. The CDR3 loop is CASSLRSHTYEQYF. CDR3 DNA sequence: TGTGCCAGCAGTTTACGTTCCCATACCTACGAGCAGTACTTC.

The table lists this clonotype with many counts. The chain couples TRBV12-3 or TRBV12-4 to TRBJ1-6, with TRBD1 matching 9 bases. The CDR3 is 14 amino acids. V shed 3 bases, J shed 10 bases, and the junction held 4 bases outside the gene matches. The DNA for the CDR3 is TGTGCCAGCAGTTTTGGACAGGGGAAATCACCCCTCCACTTT. Translation gives CASSFGQGKSPLHF.

The rearrangement uses TRBV30 and TRBJ2-7; D ambiguous. The CDR3 runs to 12 residues. The germline V and J ends were trimmed by 3 bases and 2 bases, with 8 bases remaining between them. The V gene's germline CDR1 is GTSNPN and CDR2 SVGIG (reference sequence). CDR3 nucleotide sequence: TGTGCCTGGAGAGGGCTAACCTACGAGCAGTACTTC. This codes for CAWRGLTYEQYF.

This clonotype was counted at least ten times. V and J are TRBV6-5 and TRBJ2-7; perhaps D is TRBD1 or TRBD2 (6 bases each). The CDR3 totals 17 residues. Trimming took 2 bases from V and 2 from J, leaving 19 bases between them. Germline values: CDR1 MNHEY, CDR2 SVGAGI. The CDR3: CASSYAGLGATTYEQYF. The CDR3 DNA sequence: TGTGCCAGCAGTTACGCGGGGCTGGGGGCTACTACCTACGAGCAGTACTTC.

This clonotype was detected ten times or more. The V and J genes are TRBV6-1 and TRBJ2-1, with 11 positions matching TRBD2. The CDR3 loop spans 17 amino acids. The V and J ends lost 7 bases and 8 bases, in that order; junction bases with no gene match: 16. Per germline, CDR1 MNHNS and CDR2 SASEGT. For the CDR3, the DNA is TGTGCCAGCAATGGCTGGACTACTAGCGGGAGTTCAGATGAGCAGTTCTTC. This codes for CASNGWTTSGSSDEQFF.

This clonotype appeared many times. This chain joins TRBV27 and TRBJ1-2; D perhaps matches TRBD1 (5 bases). V lost 4 bases and J 3 bases, leaving 12 bases between the germline ends. This CDR3 spans 14 amino acids. Germline V gene data show CDR1 as MNHEY and CDR2 as SMNVEV (reference sequence). The CDR3 loop is CASSYRDGYYGYTF. In DNA, the CDR3 is TGTGCCAGCAGTTATCGGGACGGATACTATGGCTACACCTTC.